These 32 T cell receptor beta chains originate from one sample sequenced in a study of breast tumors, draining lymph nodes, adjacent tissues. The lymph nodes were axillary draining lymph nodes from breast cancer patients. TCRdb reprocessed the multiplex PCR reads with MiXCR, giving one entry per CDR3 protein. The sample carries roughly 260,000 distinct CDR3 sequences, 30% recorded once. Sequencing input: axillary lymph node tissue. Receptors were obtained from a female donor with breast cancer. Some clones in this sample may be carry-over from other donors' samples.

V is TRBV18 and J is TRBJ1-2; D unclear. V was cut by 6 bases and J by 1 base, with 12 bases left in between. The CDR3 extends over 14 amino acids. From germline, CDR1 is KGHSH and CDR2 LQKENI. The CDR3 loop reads CASSPKEGNYGYTF. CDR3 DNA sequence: TGTGCCAGCTCCCCGAAAGAGGGTAACTATGGCTACACCTTC.

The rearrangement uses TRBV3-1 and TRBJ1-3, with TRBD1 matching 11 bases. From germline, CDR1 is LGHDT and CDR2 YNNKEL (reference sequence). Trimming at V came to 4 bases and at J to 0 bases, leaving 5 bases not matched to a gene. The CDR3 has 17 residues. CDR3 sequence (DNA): TGTGCCAGCAGCCCCCGGGACAGGGGGTTCTCTGGAAACACCATATATTTT. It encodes CASSPRDRGFSGNTIYF.

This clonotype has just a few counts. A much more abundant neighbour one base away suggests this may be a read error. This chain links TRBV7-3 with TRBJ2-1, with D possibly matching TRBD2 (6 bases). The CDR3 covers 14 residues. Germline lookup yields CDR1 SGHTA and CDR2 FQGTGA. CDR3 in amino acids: CASGLTGENVEQFF. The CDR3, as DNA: TGTGCCAGCGGCTTAACGGGAGAGAACGTTGAGCAGTTCTTC. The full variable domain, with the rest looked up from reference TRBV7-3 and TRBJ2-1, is GAGVSQTPSNKVTEKGKYVELRCDPISGHTALYWYRQSLGQGPEFLIYFQGTGAADDSGLPNDRFFAVRPEGSVSTLKIQRTERGDSAVYLCASGLTGENVEQFFGPGTRLTVL.

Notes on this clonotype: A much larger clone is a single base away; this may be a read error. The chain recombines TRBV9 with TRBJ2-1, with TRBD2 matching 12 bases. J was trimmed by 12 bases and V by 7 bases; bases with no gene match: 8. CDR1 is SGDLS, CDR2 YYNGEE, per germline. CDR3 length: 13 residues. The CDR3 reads CASGLAGGIGQFF. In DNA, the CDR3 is TGTGCCAGCGGGCTAGCGGGAGGGATTGGGCAGTTCTTC.

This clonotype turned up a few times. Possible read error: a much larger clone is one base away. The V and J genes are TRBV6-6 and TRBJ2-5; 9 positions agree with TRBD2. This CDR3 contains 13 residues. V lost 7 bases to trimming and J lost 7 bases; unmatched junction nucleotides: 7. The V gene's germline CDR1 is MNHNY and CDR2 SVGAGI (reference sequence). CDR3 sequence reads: CASTPGLAPTQYF. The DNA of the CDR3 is TGTGCCAGCACCCCGGGACTAGCCCCGACCCAGTACTTC.

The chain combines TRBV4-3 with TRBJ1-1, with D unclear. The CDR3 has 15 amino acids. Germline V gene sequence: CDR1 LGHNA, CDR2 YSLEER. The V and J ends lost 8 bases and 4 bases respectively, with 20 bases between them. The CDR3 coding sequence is TGCGCCAGCTCCCTGATACCCTCGGGGATCACTGAAGCTTTCTTT. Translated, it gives CASSLIPSGITEAFF.

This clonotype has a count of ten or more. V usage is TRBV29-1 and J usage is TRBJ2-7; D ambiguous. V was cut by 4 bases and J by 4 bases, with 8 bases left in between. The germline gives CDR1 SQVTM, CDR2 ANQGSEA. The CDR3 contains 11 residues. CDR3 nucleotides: TGCAGCGTTGGTCTGCGTTACGAGCAGTACTTC. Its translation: CSVGLRYEQYF.

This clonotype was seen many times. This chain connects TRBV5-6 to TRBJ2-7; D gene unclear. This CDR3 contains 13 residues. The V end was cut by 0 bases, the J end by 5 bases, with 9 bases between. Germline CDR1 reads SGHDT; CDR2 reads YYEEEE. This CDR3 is CASSLVGNHEQYF. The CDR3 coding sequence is TGTGCCAGCAGCTTGGTGGGGAACCACGAGCAGTACTTC.

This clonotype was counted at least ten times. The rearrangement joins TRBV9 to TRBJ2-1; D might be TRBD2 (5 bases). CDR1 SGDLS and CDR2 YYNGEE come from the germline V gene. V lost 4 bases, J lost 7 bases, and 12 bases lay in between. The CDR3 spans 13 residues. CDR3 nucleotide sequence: TGTGCCAGCAGCCCCGGGATTATGAATGAGCAGTTCTTC. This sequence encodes CASSPGIMNEQFF.

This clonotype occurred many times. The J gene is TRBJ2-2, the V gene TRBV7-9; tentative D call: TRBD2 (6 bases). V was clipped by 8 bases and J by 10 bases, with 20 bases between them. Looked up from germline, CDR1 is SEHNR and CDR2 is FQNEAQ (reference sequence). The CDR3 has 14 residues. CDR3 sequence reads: CASGARVGSEELFF. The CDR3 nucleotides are TGTGCCAGCGGAGCTCGGGTCGGGAGTGAGGAGCTGTTTTTT.

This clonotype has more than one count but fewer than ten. CDR3: CASSYQARQPQHF. The CDR3 region has the DNA TGTGCCAGCAGTTACCAGGCGAGGCAGCCCCAGCATTTT. The chain combines TRBV6-2 or TRBV6-3 with TRBJ1-5; D gene unclear. The CDR3 is made up of 13 amino acids. The germline CDR1 and CDR2 sequences are MNHEY and SVGEGT. V lost 2 bases to trimming and J lost 7 bases, with 9 bases between them.

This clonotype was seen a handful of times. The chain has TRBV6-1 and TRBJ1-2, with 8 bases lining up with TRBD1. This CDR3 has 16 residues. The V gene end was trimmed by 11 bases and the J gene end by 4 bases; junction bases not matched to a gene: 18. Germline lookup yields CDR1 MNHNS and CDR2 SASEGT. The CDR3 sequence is CAGSRDRHTGGYGYTF. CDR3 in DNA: TGTGCCGGATCCCGGGACAGACACACAGGGGGCTATGGCTACACCTTC.

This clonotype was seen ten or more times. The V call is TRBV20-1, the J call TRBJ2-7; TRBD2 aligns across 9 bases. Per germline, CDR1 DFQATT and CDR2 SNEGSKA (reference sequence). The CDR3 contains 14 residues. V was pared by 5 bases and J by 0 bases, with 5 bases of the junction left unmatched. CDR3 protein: CSAGRLAASYEQYF. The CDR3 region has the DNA TGCAGTGCTGGACGACTAGCGGCCTCCTACGAGCAGTACTTC.

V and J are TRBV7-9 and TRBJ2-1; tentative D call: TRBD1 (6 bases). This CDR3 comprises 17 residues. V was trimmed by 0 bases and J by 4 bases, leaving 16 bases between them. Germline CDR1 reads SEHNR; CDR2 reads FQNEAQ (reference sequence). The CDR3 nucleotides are TGTGCCAGCAGCTTAGCGCACGGGACACTAACTTACAATGAGCAGTTCTTC. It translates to CASSLAHGTLTYNEQFF.

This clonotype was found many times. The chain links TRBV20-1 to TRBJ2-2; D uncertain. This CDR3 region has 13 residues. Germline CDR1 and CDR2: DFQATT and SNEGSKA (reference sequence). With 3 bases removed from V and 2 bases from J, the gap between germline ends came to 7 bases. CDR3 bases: TGCAGTGCTAGGTGGCCAAACACCGGGGAGCTGTTTTTT. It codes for CSARWPNTGELFF.

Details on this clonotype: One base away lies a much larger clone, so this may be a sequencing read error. DNA of the CDR3: TGTGCCTGGAGCTGGGGTAGCGGGAGGCAAGCGACCCAGTACTTC. It is translated as CAWSWGSGRQATQYF. The rearrangement joins TRBV30 to TRBJ2-5, with TRBD2 identical over 10 bases. The CDR3 sequence is 15 residues long. Germline CDR1 reads GTSNPN; CDR2 reads SVGIG (reference sequence).

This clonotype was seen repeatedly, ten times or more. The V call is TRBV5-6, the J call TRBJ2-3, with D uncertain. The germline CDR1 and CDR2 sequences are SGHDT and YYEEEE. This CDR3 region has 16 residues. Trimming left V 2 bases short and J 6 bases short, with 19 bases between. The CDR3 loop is CASSFSPDRRWDTQYF. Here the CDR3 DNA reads TGTGCCAGCAGCTTCTCCCCGGACCGACGTTGGGATACGCAGTATTTT.

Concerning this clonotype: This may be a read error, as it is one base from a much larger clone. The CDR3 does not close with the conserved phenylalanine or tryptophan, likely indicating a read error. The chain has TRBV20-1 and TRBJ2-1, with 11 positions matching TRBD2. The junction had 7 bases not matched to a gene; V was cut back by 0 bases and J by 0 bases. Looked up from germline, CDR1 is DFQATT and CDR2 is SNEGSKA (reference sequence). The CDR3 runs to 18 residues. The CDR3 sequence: CSARDLLAGGRSYNEQFS. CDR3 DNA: TGCAGTGCTAGAGATCTCTTAGCGGGAGGGCGCTCCTACAATGAGCAGTTCTCC.

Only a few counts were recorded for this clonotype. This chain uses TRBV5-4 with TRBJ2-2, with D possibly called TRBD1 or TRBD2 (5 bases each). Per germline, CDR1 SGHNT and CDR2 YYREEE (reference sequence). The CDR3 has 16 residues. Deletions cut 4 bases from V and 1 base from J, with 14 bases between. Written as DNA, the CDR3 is TGTGCCAGCAGCATACCGGGACCACAGAACACCGGGGAGCTGTTTTTT. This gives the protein CASSIPGPQNTGELFF. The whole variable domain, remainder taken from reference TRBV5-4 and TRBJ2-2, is ETGVTQSPTHLIKTRGQQVTLRCSSQSGHNTVSWYQQALGQGPQFIFQYYREEENGRGNFPPRFSGLQFPNYSSELNVNALELDDSALYLCASSIPGPQNTGELFFGEGSRLTVL.

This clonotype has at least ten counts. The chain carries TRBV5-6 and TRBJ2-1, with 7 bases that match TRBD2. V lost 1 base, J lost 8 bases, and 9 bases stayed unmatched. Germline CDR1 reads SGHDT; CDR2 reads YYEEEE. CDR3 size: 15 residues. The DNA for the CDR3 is TGTGCCAGCAGCTTGTTGCGGGAGTTGATCGATGAGCAGTTCTTC. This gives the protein CASSLLRELIDEQFF.

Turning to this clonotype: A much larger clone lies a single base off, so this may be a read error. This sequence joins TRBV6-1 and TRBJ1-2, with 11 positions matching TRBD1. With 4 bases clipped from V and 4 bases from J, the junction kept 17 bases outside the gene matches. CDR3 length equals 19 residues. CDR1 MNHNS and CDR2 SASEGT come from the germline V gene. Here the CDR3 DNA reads TGTGCCAGCAGTGGACGGAGTCAGGGACAGGGGGGCCCTCGCTATGGCTACACCTTC. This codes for CASSGRSQGQGGPRYGYTF.

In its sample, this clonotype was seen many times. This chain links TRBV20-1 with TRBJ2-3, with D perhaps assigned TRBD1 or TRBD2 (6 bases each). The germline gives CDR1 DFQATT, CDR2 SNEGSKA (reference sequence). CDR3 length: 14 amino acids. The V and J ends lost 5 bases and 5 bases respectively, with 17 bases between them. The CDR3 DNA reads TGCAGTGCTGGCCCGGGGGCCAAGGGAGATACGCAGTATTTT. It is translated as CSAGPGAKGDTQYF.

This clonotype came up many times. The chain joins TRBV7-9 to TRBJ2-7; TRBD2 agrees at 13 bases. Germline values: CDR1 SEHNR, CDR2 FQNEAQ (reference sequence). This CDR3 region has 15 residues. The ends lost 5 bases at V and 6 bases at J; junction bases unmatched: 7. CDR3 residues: CASSIPGLAGSEQYF. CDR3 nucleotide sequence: TGTGCCAGCAGCATTCCGGGACTAGCGGGAAGCGAGCAGTACTTC.

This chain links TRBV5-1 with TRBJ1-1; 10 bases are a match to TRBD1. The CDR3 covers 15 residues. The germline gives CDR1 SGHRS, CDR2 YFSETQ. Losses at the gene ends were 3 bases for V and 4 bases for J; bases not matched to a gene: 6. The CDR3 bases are TGCGCCAGCAGCTACGGACAGGGGGGGGTCACTGAAGCTTTCTTT. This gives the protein CASSYGQGGVTEAFF.

CDR3 in amino acids: CATAAGFLYNEQFF. The CDR3 nucleotides read TGTGCCACTGCAGCGGGCTTCCTTTACAATGAGCAGTTCTTC. The genes are TRBV24-1 and TRBJ2-1; D perhaps matches TRBD2 (6 bases). V lost 10 bases and J 4 bases, leaving 16 bases between the germline ends. The germline CDR1 and CDR2 sequences are KGHDR and SFDVKD. This CDR3 region has 14 residues.

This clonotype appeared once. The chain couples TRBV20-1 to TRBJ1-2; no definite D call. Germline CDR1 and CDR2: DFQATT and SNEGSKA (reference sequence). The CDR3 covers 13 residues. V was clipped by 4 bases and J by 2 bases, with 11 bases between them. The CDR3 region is CSATRRENYGYTF. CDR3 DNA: TGCAGTGCTACCAGGAGGGAGAACTATGGCTACACCTTC.

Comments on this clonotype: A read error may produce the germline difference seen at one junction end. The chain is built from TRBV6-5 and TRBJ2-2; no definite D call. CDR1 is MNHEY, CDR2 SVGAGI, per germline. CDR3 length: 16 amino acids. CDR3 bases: TGTGCTAGCAGTTTGGGGTCAGCGAGAGACACCGGGGAGCTGTTTTTT. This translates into CASSLGSARDTGELFF.

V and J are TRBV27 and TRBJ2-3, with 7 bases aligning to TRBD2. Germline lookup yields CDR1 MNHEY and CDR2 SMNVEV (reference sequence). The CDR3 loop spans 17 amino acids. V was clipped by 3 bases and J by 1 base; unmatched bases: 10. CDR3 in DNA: TGTGCCAGCAGTTTTTTGTGGGAGGGGTTAGGCACAGATACGCAGTATTTT. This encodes CASSFLWEGLGTDTQYF.

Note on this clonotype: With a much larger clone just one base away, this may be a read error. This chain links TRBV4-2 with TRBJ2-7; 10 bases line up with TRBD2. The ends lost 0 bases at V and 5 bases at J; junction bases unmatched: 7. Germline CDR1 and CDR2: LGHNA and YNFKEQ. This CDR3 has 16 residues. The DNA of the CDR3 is TGTGCCAGCAGCCAAGATACTAGCGGGGCCACCCACGAGCAGTACTTC. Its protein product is CASSQDTSGATHEQYF.

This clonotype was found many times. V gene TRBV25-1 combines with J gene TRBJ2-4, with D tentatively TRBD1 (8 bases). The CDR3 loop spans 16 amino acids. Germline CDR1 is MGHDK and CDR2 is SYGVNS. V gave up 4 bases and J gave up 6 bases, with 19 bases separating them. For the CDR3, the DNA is TGTGCCAGCAGTGTAGAAGACAGGGGAGGGAGAAACATTCAGTACTTC. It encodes CASSVEDRGGRNIQYF.

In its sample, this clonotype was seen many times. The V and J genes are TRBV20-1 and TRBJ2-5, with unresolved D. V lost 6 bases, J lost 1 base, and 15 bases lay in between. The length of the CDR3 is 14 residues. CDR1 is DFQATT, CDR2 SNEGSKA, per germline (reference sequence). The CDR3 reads CSALVGSSQETQYF. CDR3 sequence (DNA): TGCAGTGCATTAGTCGGGTCTAGCCAAGAGACCCAGTACTTC.

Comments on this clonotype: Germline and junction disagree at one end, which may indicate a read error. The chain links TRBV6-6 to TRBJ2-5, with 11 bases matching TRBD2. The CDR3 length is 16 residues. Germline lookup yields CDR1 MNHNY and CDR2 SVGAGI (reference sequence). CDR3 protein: CASSHSLAGVPETQYF. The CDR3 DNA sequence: TGTGCCAGCAGTCACTCACTAGCGGGAGTTCCGGAGACCCAGTACTTC.